One and the same sample provided the 17 T cell receptor beta chains below, sequenced in a study of blood T cell repertoires in COVID-19. Only in-frame clones appear in the TCRdb table, and some are missing; sequencing was by immunoSEQ multiplex PCR. The sample lists hundreds of thousands of clones, around 88% seen once, with around 2.1% in the top ten. Sequencing was carried out using peripheral blood. The receptors derive from a woman in her twenties or thirties who had recovered from COVID-19.

This chain joins TRBV2 and TRBJ1-3; tentative D call: TRBD1 (6 bases). Trimming pared 7 bases from V and 0 bases from J, leaving 10 bases between. Germline values: CDR1 SNHLY, CDR2 FYNNEI. The CDR3 has 14 amino acids. CDR3 DNA: TGTGCCAGCACTGGGGACATCTCTGGAAACACCATATATTTT. It is translated as CASTGDISGNTIYF.

The V call is TRBV18, the J call TRBJ1-1; D unresolved. Trimming removed 1 base from V and 1 base from J, with 10 bases in between. CDR1 and CDR2 (germline): KGHSH, LQKENI. There are 15 residues in the CDR3. The CDR3 loop reads CASSPRAGTNTEAFF. CDR3 coding DNA: TGTGCCAGCTCACCACGTGCGGGCACGAACACTGAAGCTTTCTTT. The variable domain in full, with the rest retrieved from reference TRBV18 and TRBJ1-1, is NAGVMQNPRHLVRRRGQEARLRCSPMKGHSHVYWYRQLPEEGLKFMVYLQKENIIDESGMPKERFSAEFPKEGPSILRIQQVVRGDSAAYFCASSPRAGTNTEAFFGQGTRLTVV.

The chain joins TRBV15 to TRBJ2-5, with 8 bases aligning to TRBD2. This CDR3 region has 15 residues. Germline loops: CDR1 LNHNV, CDR2 YYDKDF (reference sequence). With V trimmed by 6 bases and J by 4 bases, 10 bases remained unmatched. The CDR3, as DNA: TGTGCCACCAGTGAAGGCGGGGGGCTGATAGAGACCCAGTACTTC. Translated, it gives CATSEGGGLIETQYF.

This chain joins TRBV6-5 and TRBJ2-7; D may be TRBD2 (6 bases). The CDR3 is made up of 15 amino acids. CDR1 and CDR2 (germline): MNHEY, SVGAGI. Trimming stripped 7 bases from V and 1 base from J, with 17 bases between. CDR3 protein: CASTRGTKNSYEQYF. The DNA for the CDR3 is TGTGCCAGCACCCGGGGGACCAAAAATTCCTACGAGCAGTACTTC.

CDR3 region: CASSLARTDTQYF. The CDR3 bases are TGTGCCAGCAGCCTAGCCCGCACAGATACGCAGTATTTT. The rearrangement links TRBV28 to TRBJ2-3; a weak D match, TRBD2 (5 bases). V gave up 6 bases and J gave up 1 base, with 8 bases separating them. CDR1 MDHEN and CDR2 SYDVKM come from the germline V gene. This CDR3 spans 13 amino acids.

The chain has TRBV6-5 and TRBJ2-3; TRBD1 agrees at 11 bases. With 6 bases clipped from V and 1 base from J, the junction kept 3 bases outside the gene matches. Germline V gives CDR1 MNHEY, CDR2 SVGAGI. This CDR3 region has 15 residues. This CDR3 reads CASSRGQGGTDTQYF. CDR3 DNA: TGTGCCAGCAGCCGGGGACAGGGGGGCACAGATACGCAGTATTTT.

This rearrangement joins TRBV4-1 to TRBJ1-1; D is perhaps TRBD1 (5 bases). CDR3 length: 16 residues. Trimming stripped 0 bases from V and 4 bases from J, with 15 bases between. From germline, CDR1 is MGHRA and CDR2 YSYEKL. The CDR3 coding sequence is TGCGCCAGCAGCCAAGAGCCAGGGAGGGACGGCACTGAAGCTTTCTTT. It specifies CASSQEPGRDGTEAFF.

The chain couples TRBV5-4 to TRBJ2-2; tentative D call: TRBD1 (5 bases). CDR3 length: 16 amino acids. Germline V lookup: CDR1 SGHNT, CDR2 YYREEE (reference sequence). The V gene lost 3 bases and the J gene lost 0 bases, with 12 bases spanning the gap. Here the CDR3 DNA reads TGTGCCAGCAGCTGGGGCACTACCTCGAACACCGGGGAGCTGTTTTTT. Translation gives CASSWGTTSNTGELFF.

The V and J genes are TRBV5-1 and TRBJ1-4, with 10 bases lining up with TRBD1. The V gene end was trimmed by 5 bases and the J gene end by 8 bases; junction bases not matched to a gene: 6. Germline V gene data show CDR1 as SGHRS and CDR2 as YFSETQ. CDR3 length: 14 amino acids. The CDR3 region is CASRTGTGDEKLFF. The CDR3 nucleotides are TGCGCCAGCAGGACCGGGACAGGGGACGAAAAACTGTTTTTT. The variable domain in full, completed from reference TRBV5-1 and TRBJ1-4, reads KAGVTQTPRYLIKTRGQQVTLSCSPISGHRSVSWYQQTPGQGLQFLFEYFSETQRNKGNFPGRFSGRQFSNSRSEMNVSTLELGDSALYLCASRTGTGDEKLFFGSGTQLSVL.

V usage is TRBV7-9 and J usage is TRBJ1-2, with a possible D match to TRBD1 (6 bases). Deletions cut 5 bases from V and 8 bases from J, with 12 bases between. Germline lookup yields CDR1 SEHNR and CDR2 FQNEAQ (reference sequence). The length of the CDR3 is 12 residues. CDR3 coding DNA: TGTGCCAGCAGCGATGGGGGCCGCGGCTACACCTTC. Its translation is CASSDGGRGYTF.

The V call is TRBV7-9, the J call TRBJ2-1; 11 nucleotides match TRBD2. The junction had 18 bases not matched to a gene; V was cut back by 4 bases and J by 16 bases. The CDR3 is 16 residues long. Per germline, CDR1 SEHNR and CDR2 FQNEAQ (reference sequence). The CDR3 DNA reads as TGTGCCAGCAGCTCCCCCGGGACTAGCGGTTACAATAATCCCTTCTTC. It is translated as CASSSPGTSGYNNPFF.

The table lists this clone with a few counts. The gene calls are TRBV2 and TRBJ2-1; perhaps TRBD1 as D (6 bases). With 6 bases removed from V and 7 bases from J, the gap between germline ends came to 16 bases. The germline V gene has CDR1 SNHLY and CDR2 FYNNEI. This CDR3 is built from 14 residues. The CDR3 DNA is TGTGCCAGCAGCCTGGAGGCAGGGGTAAATGAGCAGTTCTTC. Translation: CASSLEAGVNEQFF.

The genes are TRBV2 and TRBJ1-1; 7 nucleotides line up with TRBD1. The ends lost 5 bases at V and 3 bases at J; junction bases unmatched: 3. The germline V gene has CDR1 SNHLY and CDR2 FYNNEI. The CDR3 consists of 13 residues. The CDR3 DNA reads as TGTGCCAGCAGTTACAGGGGTTACACTGAAGCTTTCTTT. This translates into CASSYRGYTEAFF.

The V call is TRBV10-3, the J call TRBJ2-5; 9 nucleotides agree with TRBD1. CDR1 is ENHRY, CDR2 SYGVKD, per germline. V was pared by 4 bases and J by 4 bases, with 4 bases of the junction left unmatched. The CDR3 sequence is 14 residues long. The DNA for the CDR3 is TGTGCCATCAGTGGCCAGACAGGGGGAGAGACCCAGTACTTC. Protein: CAISGQTGGETQYF.

This clone showed up just once. The chain has TRBV19 and TRBJ1-1, with D tentatively TRBD1 (6 bases). V was cut by 10 bases and J by 3 bases, with 15 bases left in between. This CDR3 comprises 13 residues. Germline V gene data show CDR1 as LNHDA and CDR2 as SQIVND (reference sequence). CDR3 bases: TGTGCCACCCGGGACATGGGGTACACTGAAGCTTTCTTT. Its translation is CATRDMGYTEAFF.

The chain is built from TRBV7-2 and TRBJ2-1; a possible D gene is TRBD1 (5 bases). V lost 2 bases and J 5 bases, leaving 13 bases between the germline ends. CDR1 is SGHTA and CDR2 is FQGNSA in the germline V gene. CDR3 size: 15 residues. This CDR3 is CASSLQSQGNNEQFF. In nucleotides, the CDR3 is TGTGCCAGCAGCTTACAATCTCAGGGAAACAATGAGCAGTTCTTC.

This clone was seen a single time. The chain employs TRBV15 and TRBJ1-1; 8 nucleotides line up with TRBD1. The V segment lost 4 bases and the J segment 3 bases; nucleotides outside the gene matches: 7. The germline V gene encodes CDR1 LNHNV and CDR2 YYDKDF (reference sequence). This CDR3 region has 15 residues. The CDR3 is CATSTPDRGDTEAFF. In DNA form, the CDR3 reads TGTGCCACCAGCACCCCAGACAGGGGTGACACTGAAGCTTTCTTT.